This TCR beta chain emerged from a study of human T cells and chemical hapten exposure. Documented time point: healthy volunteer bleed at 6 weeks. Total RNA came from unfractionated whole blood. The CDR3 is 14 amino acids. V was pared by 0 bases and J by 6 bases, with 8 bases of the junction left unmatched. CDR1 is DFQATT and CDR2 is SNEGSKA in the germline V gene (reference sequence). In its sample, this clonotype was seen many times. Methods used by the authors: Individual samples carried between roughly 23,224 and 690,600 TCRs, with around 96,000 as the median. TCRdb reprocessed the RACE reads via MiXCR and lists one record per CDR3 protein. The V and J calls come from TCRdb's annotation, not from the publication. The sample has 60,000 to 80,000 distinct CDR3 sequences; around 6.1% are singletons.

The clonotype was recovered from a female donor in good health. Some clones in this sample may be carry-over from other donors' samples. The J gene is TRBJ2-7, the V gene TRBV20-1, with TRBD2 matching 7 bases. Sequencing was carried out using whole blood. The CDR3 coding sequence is TGCAGTGCTAGAGATCGGGGGGAGGCTGCCGAGCAGTACTTC. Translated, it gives CSARDRGEAAEQYF.